Sequencing of this T cell receptor (beta chain) was carried out in a study of CD8 T cells in ankylosing spondylitis. Study-wide results and limits: Disease-linked clones were CD8+ and relatively rare in peripheral blood. Clones tied to disease were said to be significantly enriched in matched ankylosing spondylitis synovial fluid. Past studies reported some motif variants in reactive arthritis synovial fluid and blood.

This clonotype occurred a few times. Antigen unknown. Germline CDR1 MGHDK, CDR2 SYGVNS. With 5 bases removed from V and 7 bases from J, the gap between germline ends came to 9 bases. This CDR3 comprises 12 residues. The TCR beta libraries were generated through quantitative 5'-RACE incorporating molecular barcodes. TCRdb independently ran MiXCR on the 5' RACE reads; one entry per CDR3 protein. Of 250,000 to 400,000 distinct CDR3 sequences detected, around a tenth appear once; the ten largest clones hold 9.1%. The chain is built from TRBV25-1 and TRBJ2-1; D is uncertain. Material: blood, either unsorted or a sorted T cell fraction (not recorded which). The receptor's source is a female donor with ankylosing spondylitis or in good health (not recorded which). The CDR3 bases are TGTGCCAGCAGTCTCAACCCTAATGAGCAGTTCTTC. Residues: CASSLNPNEQFF.